This TCR beta chain was found in a study of cytomegalovirus exposure and HLA in healthy donors. A multiplex PCR was run with 60 Vbeta primers and 13 Jbeta primers. The repertoire was sequenced with immunoSEQ multiplex PCR; TCRdb's copy has only in-frame clones and lacks some. The repertoire includes 45,000 to 65,000 clones, 70% to 85% of them detected once, and around 22% sits in the top ten. The CDR3 consists of 14 residues. V lost 9 bases and J lost 2; bases outside the gene matches: 9. From germline, CDR1 is SGHNT and CDR2 YYREEE (reference sequence). As for the donors, each was a healthy bone marrow donor. To note about this clone: The antigen remains undetermined.

Study outcomes and limitations: Data from an earlier analysis indicated that most TCR beta V segments were productive either about 87% or about 30% of the time. According to reports, the classifier identified cytomegalovirus status with high specificity and sensitivity. It emerged from a later analysis that several of the most significant clusters appeared to be linked to common viral pathogens.

The TCR originated in a woman in her fifties or sixties in good health and CMV-seropositive. Sequenced input: PBMCs. The rearrangement links TRBV5-4 to TRBJ1-1, with 8 bases fitting TRBD1. The CDR3, as DNA: TGTGCCAACCAGCAGGGGACAGGTAACACTGAAGCTTTCTTT. Protein sequence: CANQQGTGNTEAFF.